The 26 T cell receptor beta chains given below trace back to one sample, sequenced in a study of blood T cell repertoires in COVID-19. Using immunoSEQ multiplex PCR, the repertoire was profiled, and TCRdb retains in-frame clones only, with some absent. Among about half a million clones, approximately 85% were seen once, and the ten largest hold roughly 3.2%. Sequenced input: peripheral blood. The receptor set was obtained from a human donor in a cohort sampled during active COVID-19.

The chain carries TRBV12-3 or TRBV12-4 and TRBJ1-2; no firm D call. This CDR3 comprises 12 residues. V gave up 1 base and J gave up 7 bases, with 7 bases separating them. The CDR3 loop reads CASSLGGGGYTF. CDR3 bases: TGTGCCAGCAGTTTAGGGGGAGGTGGCTACACCTTC.

The rearrangement links TRBV20-1 to TRBJ1-2; D uncertain. Germline V gives CDR1 DFQATT, CDR2 SNEGSKA (reference sequence). This CDR3 is 11 amino acids long. V lost 3 bases, J lost 7 bases, and 9 bases lay in between. The CDR3 is CSASGRGGYTF. The CDR3, as DNA: TGCAGTGCTAGTGGGCGCGGTGGCTACACCTTC.

The gene calls are TRBV6-5 and TRBJ2-5; 8 nucleotides align to TRBD1. This CDR3 comprises 14 residues. With V trimmed by 6 bases and J by 4 bases, 7 bases remained unmatched. CDR1 MNHEY and CDR2 SVGAGI come from the germline V gene. CDR3 nucleotides: TGTGCCAGCAGCCAAGACAGGGGTGGAGAGACCCAGTACTTC. Translating it yields CASSQDRGGETQYF.

The chain recombines TRBV7-2 with TRBJ2-4, with a weak D call TRBD2 (7 bases). Germline CDR1 SGHTA, CDR2 FQGNSA. V gave up 8 bases and J gave up 9 bases, with 20 bases separating them. The CDR3 contains 14 residues. DNA of the CDR3: TGTGCCAGCTCCTTAAAGGGGGGGGGCGGCATTCAGTACTTC. Translated: CASSLKGGGGIQYF.

The chain has TRBV6-2 or TRBV6-3 and TRBJ2-3; tentatively, D is TRBD2 (6 bases). Germline V gene sequence: CDR1 MNHEY, CDR2 SVGEGT. V gave up 5 bases and J gave up 0 bases, with 12 bases separating them. CDR3 length: 15 amino acids. In DNA form, the CDR3 reads TGTGCCAGCAGTAGGGAGGCGGGTAGCACAGATACGCAGTATTTT. The encoded protein is CASSREAGSTDTQYF.

This clone has more than one count but fewer than ten. V gene TRBV6-1 combines with J gene TRBJ1-1; no clear D gene. This CDR3 region has 13 residues. The germline CDR1 and CDR2 sequences are MNHNS and SASEGT. Trimming took 2 bases from V and 8 from J, leaving 12 bases between them. CDR3 coding DNA: TGTGCCAGCAGTGAATACCAACGCGTAGAAGCTTTCTTT. This sequence encodes CASSEYQRVEAFF.

In this sample, this clone turned up a few times. This rearrangement joins TRBV3-1 (or the pseudogene TRBV3-2) to TRBJ1-2; TRBD1 agrees at 8 bases. Germline trimming cut 4 bases from V and 3 bases from J; bases unmatched to any gene: 4. CDR3 length: 14 amino acids. The germline CDR1 and CDR2 sequences are LGHDT and YNNKEL (reference sequence). This CDR3 is CASSRAGGDYGYTF. For the CDR3, the DNA is TGTGCCAGCAGCCGGGCAGGGGGCGACTATGGCTACACCTTC.

CDR3 protein: CASSLTGTIPYEQYF. The CDR3 DNA reads as TGTGCCAGCAGCTTAACCGGGACTATCCCCTACGAGCAGTACTTC. The chain combines TRBV7-2 with TRBJ2-7; 7 positions agree with TRBD2. Germline V lookup: CDR1 SGHTA, CDR2 FQGNSA. The CDR3 totals 15 residues. The junction had 6 bases not matched to a gene; V was cut back by 2 bases and J by 2 bases.

The V and J genes are TRBV10-3 and TRBJ1-5, with D maybe TRBD1 (5 bases). CDR3 length equals 13 residues. CDR1 is ENHRY and CDR2 is SYGVKD in the germline V gene. V was pared by 10 bases and J by 0 bases, with 10 bases between. The CDR3 here is CATSDNSNQPQHF. CDR3 DNA sequence: TGTGCCACTTCGGACAATAGCAATCAGCCCCAGCATTTT.

The V and J genes are TRBV6-1 and TRBJ2-3; weak D call: TRBD1 (5 bases). Germline CDR1 MNHNS, CDR2 SASEGT. V was trimmed by 3 bases and J by 6 bases, leaving 19 bases between them. CDR3 length: 16 amino acids. The DNA of the CDR3 is TGTGCCAGCAGTGAGATCGCAGGGCGGTCTGCGGATACGCAGTATTTT. Its protein is CASSEIAGRSADTQYF.

The V gene is TRBV5-8, the J gene TRBJ1-2; D gene unclear. The CDR3 consists of 10 residues. CDR1 and CDR2 from the germline V gene are SGHTS and YDEGEE. V was cut by 4 bases and J by 4 bases, with 2 bases left in between. CDR3: CASSLYGYTF. CDR3 nucleotides: TGTGCCAGCAGCCTCTATGGCTACACCTTC.

This clone was observed once. The rearrangement links TRBV6-6 to TRBJ2-1; TRBD2 agrees at 13 bases. This CDR3 is 16 amino acids long. Germline CDR1 MNHNY, CDR2 SVGAGI (reference sequence). V lost 5 bases, J lost 5 bases, and 6 bases stayed unmatched. CDR3 protein: CASSRTSGGSDNEQFF. DNA for the CDR3: TGTGCCAGCAGTCGGACTAGCGGGGGTTCGGACAATGAGCAGTTCTTC.

The chain joins TRBV9 to TRBJ2-3; maybe TRBD2 (6 bases). Between the trimmed V and J ends, which lost 3 bases and 0 bases, there was a span of 11 bases. The CDR3 is 15 residues long. Per germline, CDR1 SGDLS and CDR2 YYNGEE. The CDR3 loop reads CASSGGLFSTDTQYF. The CDR3 DNA sequence: TGTGCCAGCAGCGGCGGACTATTTAGCACAGATACGCAGTATTTT. Filled out from reference TRBV9 and TRBJ2-3, the complete variable domain reads DSGVTQTPKHLITATGQRVTLRCSPRSGDLSVYWYQQSLDQGLQFLIQYYNGEERAKGNILERFSAQQFPDLHSELNLSSLELGDSALYFCASSGGLFSTDTQYFGPGTRLTVL.

The chain links TRBV11-2 to TRBJ1-1, with D unresolved. With 2 bases removed from V and 10 bases from J, the gap between germline ends came to 14 bases. Germline V gene lookup returns CDR1 SGHAT and CDR2 FQNNGV. CDR3 length: 13 residues. The CDR3 region is CASSLMTLGGAFF. Written as DNA, the CDR3 is TGTGCCAGCAGCTTAATGACTTTAGGAGGAGCTTTCTTT.

V usage is TRBV3-1 (or the pseudogene TRBV3-2) and J usage is TRBJ2-7; 10 positions agree with TRBD2. V was clipped by 4 bases and J by 3 bases; unmatched bases: 6. The CDR3 extends over 15 amino acids. CDR1 and CDR2 (germline): LGHDT, YNNKEL (reference sequence). DNA for the CDR3: TGTGCCAGCAGCCGCGGACTAGCGGCATACTACGAGCAGTACTTC. Translated: CASSRGLAAYYEQYF.

For the CDR3, the DNA is TGTGCCAGCAGCCAAGCCCGGACACATAACACTGAAGCTTTCTTT. As protein: CASSQARTHNTEAFF. This chain uses TRBV14 with TRBJ1-1; tentatively, D is TRBD1 (5 bases). The CDR3 spans 15 residues. CDR1 and CDR2 (germline): SGHDN, FVKESK. V gave up 1 base and J gave up 2 bases, with 11 bases separating them.

The gene calls are TRBV3-1 (or the pseudogene TRBV3-2) and TRBJ1-4; the D gene is possibly TRBD1 (5 bases). The CDR3 length is 12 residues. Between the trimmed V and J ends, which lost 8 bases and 5 bases, there was a span of 9 bases. Looked up from germline, CDR1 is LGHDT and CDR2 is YNNKEL (reference sequence). The CDR3 nucleotides read TGTGCCAGCGTAGGGGAAAATGAAAAACTGTTTTTT. Its protein is CASVGENEKLFF.

The CDR3, as DNA: TGTGCCAGCAGATATCGATATCAGGACAGGTATGCTGAGCAGTTCTTC. This sequence encodes CASRYRYQDRYAEQFF. The chain couples TRBV5-4 to TRBJ2-1; 7 bases map to TRBD1. Trimming removed 5 bases from V and 9 bases from J; junction bases left unmatched: 17. This CDR3 contains 16 residues. Per germline, CDR1 SGHNT and CDR2 YYREEE (reference sequence). Supplemented by reference TRBV5-4 and TRBJ2-1, the full variable domain reads ETGVTQSPTHLIKTRGQQVTLRCSSQSGHNTVSWYQQALGQGPQFIFQYYREEENGRGNFPPRFSGLQFPNYSSELNVNALELDDSALYLCASRYRYQDRYAEQFFGPGTRLTVL.

CDR3 sequence: CATSDPGTSGGRTDTQYF. In DNA, the CDR3 is TGTGCCACCAGTGACCCCGGGACTAGCGGGGGCCGCACAGATACGCAGTATTTT. This rearrangement joins TRBV24-1 to TRBJ2-3, with TRBD2 matching over 14 bases. Germline assignment: CDR1 KGHDR and CDR2 SFDVKD. The CDR3 has 18 residues. V lost 4 bases to trimming and J lost 1 base; unmatched junction nucleotides: 6.

This sequence joins TRBV6-2 or TRBV6-3 and TRBJ2-5; 9 nucleotides match TRBD1. Germline V gene data show CDR1 as MNHEY and CDR2 as SVGEGT. The CDR3 spans 18 residues. V lost 4 bases, J lost 5 bases, and 17 bases stayed unmatched. CDR3 in DNA: TGTGCCAGCAGTTCCCGTCCCCGAGGACAGGGGAGGGAGGAGACCCAGTACTTC. It yields the protein CASSSRPRGQGREETQYF.

CDR3: CASSQTGGRYSPLHF. The CDR3 DNA sequence: TGTGCCAGCAGCCAAACAGGGGGGAGGTATTCACCCCTCCACTTT. The chain links TRBV3-1 (or the pseudogene TRBV3-2) to TRBJ1-6; 8 nucleotides agree with TRBD1. With 2 bases clipped from V and 8 bases from J, the junction kept 5 bases outside the gene matches. In germline, CDR1 is LGHDT, CDR2 YNNKEL (reference sequence). The CDR3 loop spans 15 amino acids.

The chain is built from TRBV23-1 and TRBJ2-3; perhaps TRBD1 as D (5 bases). TRBV23-1 is classed as an ORF, of uncertain function. V dropped 6 bases and J dropped 3 bases, with 16 bases sitting between them. The CDR3 extends over 15 amino acids. The CDR3 is CASRPPWQGTDTQYF. For the CDR3, the DNA is TGCGCCAGCAGGCCCCCGTGGCAGGGAACAGATACGCAGTATTTT.

V usage is TRBV5-4 and J usage is TRBJ1-2, with D tentatively TRBD1 (6 bases). Germline values: CDR1 SGHNT, CDR2 YYREEE (reference sequence). Trimming removed 3 bases from V and 9 bases from J, with 15 bases in between. CDR3 length: 13 amino acids. The CDR3 DNA reads as TGTGCCAGCAGCTCCCAGGGGCTCGTCAGCTACACCTTC. Its translation: CASSSQGLVSYTF. The entire variable domain, with the rest obtained from reference TRBV5-4 and TRBJ1-2, is as follows: ETGVTQSPTHLIKTRGQQVTLRCSSQSGHNTVSWYQQALGQGPQFIFQYYREEENGRGNFPPRFSGLQFPNYSSELNVNALELDDSALYLCASSSQGLVSYTFGSGTRLTVV.

The rearrangement uses TRBV10-3 and TRBJ2-1; TRBD2 matches at 9 bases. The V gene's germline CDR1 is ENHRY and CDR2 SYGVKD. The CDR3 length is 14 residues. The trim removed 10 bases at V and 7 bases at J, leaving 11 bases unmatched. The CDR3 reads CATNIAGGRNEQFF. CDR3 nucleotides: TGTGCCACCAACATCGCGGGAGGGAGGAATGAGCAGTTCTTC.

The chain is built from TRBV28 and TRBJ2-2; 11 bases fit TRBD2. V lost 5 bases and J lost 5; bases outside the gene matches: 4. Germline values: CDR1 MDHEN, CDR2 SYDVKM. CDR3 length: 15 amino acids. The DNA for the CDR3 is TGTGCCAGCAGTATAGCGGGAGGGCCGACCGGGGAGCTGTTTTTT. This gives the protein CASSIAGGPTGELFF.

V is TRBV12-3 or TRBV12-4 and J is TRBJ2-1; D might be TRBD2 (5 bases). This CDR3 comprises 12 residues. The germline V and J ends were trimmed by 11 bases and 1 base, with 9 bases remaining between them. CDR3 protein: CAGSGSYNEQFF. Here the CDR3 DNA reads TGTGCCGGAAGCGGATCCTACAATGAGCAGTTCTTC.